This T cell receptor beta chain was sequenced in a study of shared clonotypes between healthy human individuals. This CDR3 has 17 amino acids. Germline V CDR1 and CDR2: SGHAT, FQNNGV. V dropped 5 bases and J dropped 7; count of bases not matched to a gene: 17. In the original analysis: Quality scores were absent from the junction-only immunoSEQ sequences, so filtering differed. TCRdb's copy holds only in-frame clones and misses some; the assay was immunoSEQ multiplex PCR. V, J and clone size are taken as reported in that table, and D and trimming were inferred from the DNA itself. The sample holds 2 million to 2.5 million clones, almost 96% seen once.

The rearrangement links TRBV11-2 to TRBJ2-1; 7 nucleotides line up with TRBD1. The sequence was obtained from a man aged 18 to 29 in good health. Sequencing used naive CD4+ T cells sorted from blood. Subset indicated: CD45RA+ positively selected. The CDR3, as DNA: TGTGCCAGCAGCAACCCCATAAGTGGTGGCAGGGGGAATGAGCAGTTCTTC. This codes for CASSNPISGGRGNEQFF. Based on the CDR3 plus reference TRBV11-2 and TRBJ2-1, the full variable domain is EAGVAQSPRYKIIEKRQSVAFWCNPISGHATLYWYQQILGQGPKLLIQFQNNGVVDDSQLPKDRFSAERLKGVDSTLKIQPAKLEDSAVYLCASSNPISGGRGNEQFFGPGTRLTVL.